This TCR beta chain appears in the sequencing data of a study of blood T cells in healthy people across ages. Regarding the study as a whole: TCR beta diversity tracked closely with naive T cell percentage. While age rose, TCR beta diversity per million T cells dropped in a roughly linear way.

The use of a sample-barcoded 5' primer and a J-beta primer mix characterized a second PCR of about 6 to 12 cycles. TCRdb re-analysed the 5' RACE reads in MiXCR, keeping a single row per CDR3 protein. The data contain a few hundred thousand distinct CDR3 sequences, around 30% of them singletons. Remarks on this clonotype: What it binds is not known.

V was pared by 1 base and J by 1 base, with 13 bases between. This CDR3 region has 16 residues. Germline CDR1 and CDR2: LGHDT and YNNKEL (reference sequence). Every participating donor contributed 8 to 10 milliliters of peripheral blood through a draw. The receptor's source is a woman between 65 and 79 years old in good health. The chain uses TRBV3-1 and TRBJ2-5; D is perhaps TRBD1 or TRBD2 (6 bases each). Sequenced: blood. The CDR3 here is CASSQVIGGSQETQYF. The DNA of the CDR3 is TGTGCCAGCAGCCAAGTGATCGGGGGCAGCCAAGAGACCCAGTACTTC.